Described below is a single TCR beta chain sequence and its context. Its antigen is unknown. UMI-labeled 5' RACE yielded the TRB cDNA libraries. TCRdb reprocessed the 5' RACE reads and keeps a single row for each CDR3 protein, giving no DNA. The data include around 160,000 distinct CDR3 sequences; the top ten clones carry over 0.25%. CD45RO-CCR7+CD27+CD95- defined naive CD8+ T cells. The entry originates in a study of CXCR3-negative and CXCR3-positive naive CD8 T cells. Whole-study results and caveats: Naive cells that were CXCR3-positive had more hydrophobic TRB CDR3s (compared with CXCR3-negative naive cells).

Germline values: CDR1 SQVTM, CDR2 ANQGSEA. This CDR3 spans 13 amino acids. The receptor comes from a human donor in good health. Some clones in this sample may be carry-over from other donors' samples. The sequenced sample consisted of naive CXCR3+ CD8+ T cells from blood. Subset noted: CD45RO-CCR7+CD27+CD95- naive CD8+ T cells expressing CXCR3 (TNR3+). This chain links TRBV29-1 with TRBJ1-2; the TCRdb call, TRBD1, lacks DNA for checking. CDR3 protein: CSVRQGAGYGYTF.